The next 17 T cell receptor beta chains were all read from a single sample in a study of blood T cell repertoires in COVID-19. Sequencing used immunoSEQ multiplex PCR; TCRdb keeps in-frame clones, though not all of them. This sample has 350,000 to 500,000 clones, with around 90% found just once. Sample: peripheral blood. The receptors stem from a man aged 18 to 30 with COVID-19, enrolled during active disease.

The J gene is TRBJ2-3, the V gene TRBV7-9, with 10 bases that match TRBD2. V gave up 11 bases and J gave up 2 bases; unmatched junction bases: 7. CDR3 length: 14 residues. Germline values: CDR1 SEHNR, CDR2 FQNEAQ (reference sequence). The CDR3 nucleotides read TGTGCCGGAGAGCGGGGGGGTTACACAGATACGCAGTATTTT. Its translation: CAGERGGYTDTQYF.

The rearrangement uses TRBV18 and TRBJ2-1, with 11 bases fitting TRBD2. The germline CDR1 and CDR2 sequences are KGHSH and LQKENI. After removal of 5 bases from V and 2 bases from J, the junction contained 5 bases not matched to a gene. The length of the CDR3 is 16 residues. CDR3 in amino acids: CASSLGLADTYNEQFF. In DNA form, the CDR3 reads TGTGCCAGCTCATTGGGACTAGCGGATACCTACAATGAGCAGTTCTTC. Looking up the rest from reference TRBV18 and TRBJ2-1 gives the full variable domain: NAGVMQNPRHLVRRRGQEARLRCSPMKGHSHVYWYRQLPEEGLKFMVYLQKENIIDESGMPKERFSAEFPKEGPSILRIQQVVRGDSAAYFCASSLGLADTYNEQFFGPGTRLTVL.

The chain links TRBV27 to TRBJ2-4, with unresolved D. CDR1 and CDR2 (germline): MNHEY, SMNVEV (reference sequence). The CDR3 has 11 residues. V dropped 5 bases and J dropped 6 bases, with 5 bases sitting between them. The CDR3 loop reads CASSHGNIQYF. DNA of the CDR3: TGTGCCAGCAGTCACGGAAACATTCAGTACTTC.

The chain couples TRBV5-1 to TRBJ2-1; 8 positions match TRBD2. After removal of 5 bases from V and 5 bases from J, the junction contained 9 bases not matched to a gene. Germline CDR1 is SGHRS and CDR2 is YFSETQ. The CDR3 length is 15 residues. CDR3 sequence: CASRGGAGVDNEQFF. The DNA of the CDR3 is TGCGCCAGCAGGGGTGGAGCGGGAGTAGACAATGAGCAGTTCTTC.

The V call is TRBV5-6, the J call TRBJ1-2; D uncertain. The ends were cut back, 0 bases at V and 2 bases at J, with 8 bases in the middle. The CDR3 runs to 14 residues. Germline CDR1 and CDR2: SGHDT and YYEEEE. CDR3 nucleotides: TGTGCCAGCAGCTTGGGACAACAAAACTATGGCTACACCTTC. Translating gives CASSLGQQNYGYTF.

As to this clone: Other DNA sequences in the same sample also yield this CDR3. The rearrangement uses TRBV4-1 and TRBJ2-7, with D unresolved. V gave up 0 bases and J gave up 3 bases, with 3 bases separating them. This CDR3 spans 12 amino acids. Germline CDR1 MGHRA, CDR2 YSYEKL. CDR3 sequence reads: CASSQDYYEQYF. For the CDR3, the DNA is TGCGCCAGCAGCCAAGACTACTACGAGCAGTACTTC.

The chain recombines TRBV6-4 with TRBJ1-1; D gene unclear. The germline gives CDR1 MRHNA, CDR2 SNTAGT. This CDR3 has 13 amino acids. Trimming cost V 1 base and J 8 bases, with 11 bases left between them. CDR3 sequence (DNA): TGTGCCAGCAGTGACTTGGCCAGTTCCGAAGCTTTCTTT. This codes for CASSDLASSEAFF.

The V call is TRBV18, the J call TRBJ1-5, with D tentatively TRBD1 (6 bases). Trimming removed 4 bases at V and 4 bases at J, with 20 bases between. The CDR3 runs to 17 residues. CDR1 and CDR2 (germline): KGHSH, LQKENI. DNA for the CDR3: TGTGCCAGCTCACTCCGACAGGTTGAACGGCCTAATCAGCCCCAGCATTTT. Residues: CASSLRQVERPNQPQHF.

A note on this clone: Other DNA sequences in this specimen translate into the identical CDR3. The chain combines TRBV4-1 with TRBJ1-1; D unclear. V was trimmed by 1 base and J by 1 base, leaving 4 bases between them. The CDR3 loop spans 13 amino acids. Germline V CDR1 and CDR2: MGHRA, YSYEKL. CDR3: CASSQGQNTEAFF. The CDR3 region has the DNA TGCGCCAGCAGCCAAGGGCAGAACACTGAAGCTTTCTTT.

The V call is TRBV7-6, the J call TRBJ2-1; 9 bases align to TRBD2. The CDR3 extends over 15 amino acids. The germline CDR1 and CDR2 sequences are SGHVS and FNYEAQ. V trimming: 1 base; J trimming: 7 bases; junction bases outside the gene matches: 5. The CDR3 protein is CASSLGGGASNEQFF. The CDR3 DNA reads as TGTGCCAGCAGCTTAGGCGGGGGGGCTTCAAATGAGCAGTTCTTC.

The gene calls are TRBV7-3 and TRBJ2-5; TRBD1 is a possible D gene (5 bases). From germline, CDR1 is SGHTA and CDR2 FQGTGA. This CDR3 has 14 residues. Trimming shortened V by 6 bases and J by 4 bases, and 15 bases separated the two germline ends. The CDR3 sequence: CASSKGWVGETQYF. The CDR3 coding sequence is TGTGCCAGCAGTAAGGGGTGGGTCGGAGAGACCCAGTACTTC. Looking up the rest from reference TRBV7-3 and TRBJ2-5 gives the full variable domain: GAGVSQTPSNKVTEKGKYVELRCDPISGHTALYWYRQSLGQGPEFLIYFQGTGAADDSGLPNDRFFAVRPEGSVSTLKIQRTERGDSAVYLCASSKGWVGETQYFGPGTRLLVL.

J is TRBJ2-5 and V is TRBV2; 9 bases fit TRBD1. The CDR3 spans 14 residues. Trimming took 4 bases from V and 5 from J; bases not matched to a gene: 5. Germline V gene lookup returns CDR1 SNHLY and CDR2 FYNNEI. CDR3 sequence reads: CASSVGGQGETQYF. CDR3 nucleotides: TGTGCCAGCAGTGTAGGTGGACAGGGGGAGACCCAGTACTTC.

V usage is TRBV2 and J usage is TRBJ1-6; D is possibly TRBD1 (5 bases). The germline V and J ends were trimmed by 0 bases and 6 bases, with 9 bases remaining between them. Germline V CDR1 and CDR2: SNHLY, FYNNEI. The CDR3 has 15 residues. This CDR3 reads CASSEAGVANSPLHF. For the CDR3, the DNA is TGTGCCAGCAGTGAAGCAGGGGTCGCTAATTCACCCCTCCACTTT.

Here the CDR3 DNA reads TGTGCCAGCAGCCAAGCCACTGGCTCCTACAATGAGCAGTTCTTC. Residues: CASSQATGSYNEQFF. The chain links TRBV14 to TRBJ2-1, with D unresolved. Looked up from germline, CDR1 is SGHDN and CDR2 is FVKESK. The CDR3 is made up of 15 amino acids. Trimming took 1 base from V and 0 from J, leaving 7 bases between them.

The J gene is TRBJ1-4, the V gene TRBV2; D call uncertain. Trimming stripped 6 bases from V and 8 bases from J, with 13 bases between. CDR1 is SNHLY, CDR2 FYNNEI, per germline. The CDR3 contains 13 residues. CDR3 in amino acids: CASRGGQSEKLFF. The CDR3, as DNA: TGTGCCAGCAGGGGCGGGCAATCGGAAAAACTGTTTTTT.

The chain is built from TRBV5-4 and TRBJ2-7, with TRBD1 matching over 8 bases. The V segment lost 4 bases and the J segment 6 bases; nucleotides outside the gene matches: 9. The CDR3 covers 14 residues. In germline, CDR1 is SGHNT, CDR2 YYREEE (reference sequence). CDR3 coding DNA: TGTGCCAGCAGCATAGGGGACAGGCCGTTCGAGCAGTACTTC. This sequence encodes CASSIGDRPFEQYF.

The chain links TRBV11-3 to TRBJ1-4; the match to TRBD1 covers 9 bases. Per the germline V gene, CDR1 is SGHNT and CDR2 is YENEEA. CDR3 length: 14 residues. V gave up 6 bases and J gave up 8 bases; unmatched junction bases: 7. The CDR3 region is CASSRTGVLEKLFF. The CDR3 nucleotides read TGTGCCAGCAGTCGGACAGGGGTGTTAGAAAAACTGTTTTTT. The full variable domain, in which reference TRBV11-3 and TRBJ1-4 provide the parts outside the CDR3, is EAGVVQSPRYKIIEKKQPVAFWCNPISGHNTLYWYLQNLGQGPELLIRYENEEAVDDSQLPKDRFSAERLKGVDSTLKIQPAELGDSAVYLCASSRTGVLEKLFFGSGTQLSVL.